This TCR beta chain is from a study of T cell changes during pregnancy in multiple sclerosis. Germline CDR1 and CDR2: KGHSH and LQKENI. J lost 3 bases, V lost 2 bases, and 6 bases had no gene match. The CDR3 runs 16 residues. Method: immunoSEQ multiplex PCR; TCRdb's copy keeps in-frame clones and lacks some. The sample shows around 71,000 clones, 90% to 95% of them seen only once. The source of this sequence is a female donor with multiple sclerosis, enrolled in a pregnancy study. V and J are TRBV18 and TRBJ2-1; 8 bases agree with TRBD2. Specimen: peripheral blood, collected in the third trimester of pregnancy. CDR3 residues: CASSPLRLANYNEQFF. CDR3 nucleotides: TGTGCCAGCTCACCATTAAGACTAGCGAACTACAATGAGCAGTTCTTC.